The next 9 T cell receptor beta chains were all read from a single sample in a study of shared clonotypes between healthy human individuals. Clones were sequenced by immunoSEQ multiplex PCR, and TCRdb holds only the in-frame ones, with some missing. Of more than 1,200,000 clones in the sample, less than 99% are singletons; the top ten hold approximately 0.4%. The sequencing input was naive CD4+ T cells sorted from blood. Indicated subset: CD45RA+ positively selected. These receptors all come from a man aged 30 to 45 in good health.

This clone was seen once. The rearrangement uses TRBV10-1 and TRBJ2-1; D is possibly TRBD1 (5 bases). Germline lookup yields CDR1 WNHNN and CDR2 SYGVQD (reference sequence). There are 13 residues in the CDR3. The ends were cut back, 3 bases at V and 9 bases at J, with 12 bases in the middle. CDR3 sequence: CASSEQELTEQFF. The CDR3 region has the DNA TGCGCCAGCAGTGAACAGGAGCTGACTGAGCAGTTCTTC.

This rearrangement joins TRBV5-1 to TRBJ1-1, with D perhaps matching TRBD1 (6 bases). This CDR3 is 17 amino acids long. CDR1 and CDR2 from the germline V gene are SGHRS and YFSETQ. Trimming took off 3 bases at V and 0 bases at J, with 18 bases between the two ends. CDR3 nucleotide sequence: TGCGCCAGCAGCTACAAAATAGGGGGAACCATGAACACTGAAGCTTTCTTT. As protein: CASSYKIGGTMNTEAFF.

The rearrangement links TRBV5-1 to TRBJ2-1; TRBD2 matches 9 bases. V was pared by 6 bases and J by 7 bases, with 14 bases of the junction left unmatched. This CDR3 is 16 amino acids long. Germline loops: CDR1 SGHRS, CDR2 YFSETQ. This CDR3 reads CASTPLGRGGENEQFF. The CDR3 coding sequence is TGCGCCAGCACCCCCCTGGGGCGGGGGGGGGAGAATGAGCAGTTCTTC.

The chain has TRBV9 and TRBJ2-2, with D possibly TRBD2 on 5 matching bases. The CDR3 has 16 residues. CDR1 and CDR2 (germline): SGDLS, YYNGEE. Deletions cut 4 bases from V and 4 bases from J, with 17 bases between. CDR3 sequence (DNA): TGTGCCAGCAGCTCACCCGGGATAAGCACCACCGGGGAGCTGTTTTTT. This encodes CASSSPGISTTGELFF.

The chain uses TRBV5-1 and TRBJ2-3; 7 bases match TRBD1. J gave up 4 bases and V 4 bases, and 6 bases lay outside the gene matches. Per the germline V gene, CDR1 is SGHRS and CDR2 is YFSETQ. The CDR3 consists of 14 residues. CDR3 sequence reads: CASSRDSRSDTQYF. CDR3 DNA: TGCGCCAGCAGCCGGGACAGTCGCTCAGATACGCAGTATTTT. Drawing the rest from reference TRBV5-1 and TRBJ2-3, the complete variable domain is KAGVTQTPRYLIKTRGQQVTLSCSPISGHRSVSWYQQTPGQGLQFLFEYFSETQRNKGNFPGRFSGRQFSNSRSEMNVSTLELGDSALYLCASSRDSRSDTQYFGPGTRLTVL.

This clone appeared once. The V gene is TRBV13, the J gene TRBJ1-3; 7 bases agree with TRBD1. V was clipped by 5 bases and J by 2 bases; unmatched bases: 6. Germline CDR1 and CDR2: PRHDT and FYEKMQ (reference sequence). The CDR3 covers 15 residues. This chain's CDR3 is CASSGDSGPGNTIYF. The CDR3 region has the DNA TGTGCCAGCAGCGGGGACAGCGGGCCTGGAAACACCATATATTTT.

About this clone itself: One junction end does not reproduce the germline sequence, and a read error may be involved. V usage is TRBV7-9 and J usage is TRBJ1-4; D ambiguous. This CDR3 has 13 amino acids. The germline CDR1 and CDR2 sequences are SEHNR and FQNEAQ (reference sequence). CDR3 coding DNA: TGTGCCAGCAACTTAAATGGAGGGGAAAAACTGTTTTTT. Its translation is CASNLNGGEKLFF.

The chain employs TRBV6-5 and TRBJ2-7; maybe TRBD2 (7 bases). V was cut by 2 bases and J by 9 bases, with 20 bases left in between. There are 15 residues in the CDR3. Germline CDR1 is MNHEY and CDR2 is SVGAGI. CDR3 sequence: CASSYKGEGIERQYF. CDR3 DNA: TGTGCCAGCAGTTACAAGGGGGAGGGTATAGAGCGGCAGTACTTC.

This chain joins TRBV21-1 and TRBJ2-7; TRBD2 reflects the table's D call only, with no check against the DNA. TRBV21-1 is listed as a pseudogene. This CDR3 spans 22 amino acids. The CDR3 sequence: CASSKGQGSRRLAGRSLYEQYF. CDR3 bases: TGTGCCAGCAGCAAAGGCCAGGGAAGCAGACGGCTGGCCGGGAGGAGCCTTTACGAGCAGTACTTC.